The present T cell receptor (beta chain) was sequenced within a study of blood T cell repertoires in COVID-19. For the study at large: Samples representing acute and convalescent COVID-19 were sourced from the United States, Italy and Spain. Sources were T cells, B-cell-depleted T cells, or PBMCs; the material itself was cDNA or gDNA.

This CDR3 is 15 amino acids long. Germline V gives CDR1 SGHRS, CDR2 YFSETQ. V shed 0 bases and J shed 0 bases, with 9 bases lying between them. Per the study methods: Reference gene primer amplification gave estimated nucleated cell counts. The table came from immunoSEQ multiplex PCR; TCRdb's copy has only in-frame clones and leaves some out. V, J and clone size are taken as reported in that table, and D and trimming were inferred from the DNA itself. The sample shows about 220,000 clones, around 82% of them seen only once. Sequenced sample: peripheral blood. This chain uses TRBV5-1 with TRBJ1-1; D is ambiguous. This clonotype was obtained from a woman in her thirties who had recovered from COVID-19. The CDR3 sequence: CASSLGGRVNTEAFF. In DNA, the CDR3 is TGCGCCAGCAGCTTGGGAGGGAGAGTGAACACTGAAGCTTTCTTT.